This T cell receptor beta chain was documented in a study of cytomegalovirus exposure and HLA in healthy donors. The CDR3 runs to 14 residues. V dropped 3 bases and J dropped 1 base, with 9 bases sitting between them. In germline, CDR1 is ENHRY, CDR2 SYGVKD. The primer mix had 60 Vbeta and 13 Jbeta primers. Clones were sequenced by immunoSEQ multiplex PCR, and TCRdb holds only the in-frame ones, with some missing. The sample has 200,000 to 250,000 clones, more than 60% seen once. The sequencing sample was made of PBMCs. The TCR comes from a woman aged 55-75 years in good health and CMV-seropositive. The gene calls are TRBV10-3 and TRBJ2-5; weak D call: TRBD1 (5 bases). The CDR3 DNA is TGTGCCATCAGTGAAAGGGGCCTCCAAGAGACCCAGTACTTC. Its translation is CAISERGLQETQYF.